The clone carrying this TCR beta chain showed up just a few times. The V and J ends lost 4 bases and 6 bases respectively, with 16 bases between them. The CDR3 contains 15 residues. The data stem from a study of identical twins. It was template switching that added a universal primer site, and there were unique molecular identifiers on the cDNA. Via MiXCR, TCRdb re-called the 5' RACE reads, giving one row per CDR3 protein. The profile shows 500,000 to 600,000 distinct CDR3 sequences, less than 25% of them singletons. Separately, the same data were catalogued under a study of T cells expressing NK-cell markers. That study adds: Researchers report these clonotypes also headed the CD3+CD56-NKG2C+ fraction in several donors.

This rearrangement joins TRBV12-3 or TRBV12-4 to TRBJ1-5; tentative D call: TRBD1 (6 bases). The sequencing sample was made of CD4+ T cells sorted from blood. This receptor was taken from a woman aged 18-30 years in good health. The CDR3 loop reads CASSSNRDGFQPQHF. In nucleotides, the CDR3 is TGTGCCAGCAGTTCCAACAGGGACGGGTTTCAGCCCCAGCATTTT.